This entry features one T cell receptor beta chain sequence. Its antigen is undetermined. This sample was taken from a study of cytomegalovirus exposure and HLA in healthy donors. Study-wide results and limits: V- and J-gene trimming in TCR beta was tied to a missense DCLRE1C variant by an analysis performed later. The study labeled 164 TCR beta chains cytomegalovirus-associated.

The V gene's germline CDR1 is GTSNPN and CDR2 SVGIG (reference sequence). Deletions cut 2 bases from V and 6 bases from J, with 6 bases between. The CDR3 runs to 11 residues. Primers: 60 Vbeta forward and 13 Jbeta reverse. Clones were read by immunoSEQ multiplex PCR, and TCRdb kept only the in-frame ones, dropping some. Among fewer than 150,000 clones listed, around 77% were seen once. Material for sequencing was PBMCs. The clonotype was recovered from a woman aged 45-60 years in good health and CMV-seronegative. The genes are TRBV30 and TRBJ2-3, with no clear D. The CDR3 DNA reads TGTGCCTGGAGTCTCTCGGATACGCAGTATTTT. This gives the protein CAWSLSDTQYF.